The 22 T cell receptor beta chains below all came from one sample that was sequenced in a study of T cell responses to AZD1222 COVID-19 vaccine. Profiling relied on immunoSEQ multiplex PCR, and the TCRdb table lists in-frame clones only, not all of them. The sample has about 92,000 clones, approximately 86% seen once; the top ten hold around 5.8%. This specimen consisted of peripheral blood, obtained on day 0 of AZD1222 vaccination. These receptors came from an adult in good health.

V usage is TRBV18 and J usage is TRBJ2-2; D remains ambiguous. Trimming cost V 3 bases and J 0 bases, with 11 bases left between them. This CDR3 is built from 16 residues. Per the germline V gene, CDR1 is KGHSH and CDR2 is LQKENI. The CDR3 reads CASSPQRNSNTGELFF. For the CDR3, the DNA is TGTGCCAGCTCACCGCAACGGAATTCGAACACCGGGGAGCTGTTTTTT. Filled out from reference TRBV18 and TRBJ2-2, the complete variable domain reads NAGVMQNPRHLVRRRGQEARLRCSPMKGHSHVYWYRQLPEEGLKFMVYLQKENIIDESGMPKERFSAEFPKEGPSILRIQQVVRGDSAAYFCASSPQRNSNTGELFFGEGSRLTVL.

The V gene is TRBV3-1 (or the pseudogene TRBV3-2), the J gene TRBJ1-1; D is undetermined. This CDR3 is built from 13 residues. V lost 3 bases and J lost 7, with 12 bases in between. From germline, CDR1 is LGHDT and CDR2 YNNKEL (reference sequence). The CDR3 region has the DNA TGTGCCAGCAGCCAGAGTGGATGGGGTGAAGCTTTCTTT. The encoded protein is CASSQSGWGEAFF.

V and J are TRBV27 and TRBJ2-7; 8 bases align to TRBD2. The V and J ends lost 3 bases and 1 base, in that order; junction bases with no gene match: 5. From germline, CDR1 is MNHEY and CDR2 SMNVEV (reference sequence). This CDR3 comprises 15 residues. In DNA, the CDR3 is TGTGCCAGCAGTTTTAGGGCTAGCGGGTCCTACGAGCAGTACTTC. Protein: CASSFRASGSYEQYF.

V gene TRBV2 combines with J gene TRBJ1-2; 8 bases agree with TRBD1. V shed 6 bases, J shed 7 bases, and the junction held 13 bases outside the gene matches. The germline gives CDR1 SNHLY, CDR2 FYNNEI. This CDR3 contains 15 residues. The CDR3 nucleotides read TGTGCCAGCAGAGTGACAGGGGAGGCCTTCTCTGGCTACACCTTC. It encodes CASRVTGEAFSGYTF. The whole variable domain, filled in from reference TRBV2 and TRBJ1-2, reads EPEVTQTPSHQVTQMGQEVILRCVPISNHLYFYWYRQILGQKVEFLVSFYNNEISEKSEIFDDQFSVERPDGSNFTLKIRSTKLEDSAMYFCASRVTGEAFSGYTFGSGTRLTVV.

The chain is built from TRBV7-3 and TRBJ2-5; 8 bases match TRBD1. Germline V lookup: CDR1 SGHTA, CDR2 FQGTGA. V lost 5 bases and J lost 9; bases outside the gene matches: 11. There are 14 residues in the CDR3. This CDR3 is CASSPNRGQGPQYF. CDR3 DNA: TGTGCCAGCAGCCCTAATCGAGGACAGGGCCCCCAGTACTTC. Looking up the rest from reference TRBV7-3 and TRBJ2-5 gives the full variable domain: GAGVSQTPSNKVTEKGKYVELRCDPISGHTALYWYRQSLGQGPEFLIYFQGTGAADDSGLPNDRFFAVRPEGSVSTLKIQRTERGDSAVYLCASSPNRGQGPQYFGPGTRLLVL.

The count of this clone is one. The chain links TRBV28 to TRBJ1-6, with D maybe TRBD1 (6 bases). The germline gives CDR1 MDHEN, CDR2 SYDVKM. Trimming pared 4 bases from V and 8 bases from J, leaving 9 bases between. The CDR3 is 13 amino acids. The CDR3 here is CASSSSGDSPLHF. In DNA, the CDR3 is TGTGCCAGCAGTTCATCAGGGGATTCACCCCTCCACTTT.

V is TRBV6-5 and J is TRBJ2-2; D not certain. Trimming pared 2 bases from V and 4 bases from J, leaving 14 bases between. This CDR3 comprises 16 residues. CDR1 and CDR2 from the germline V gene are MNHEY and SVGAGI. CDR3 loop: CASSYLPHGPTGELFF. Written as DNA, the CDR3 is TGTGCCAGCAGTTACCTACCTCATGGACCCACCGGGGAGCTGTTTTTT.

The CDR3 protein is CASTRGMNTEAFF. The CDR3 nucleotides are TGTGCCAGCACCAGGGGGATGAACACTGAAGCTTTCTTT. The chain has TRBV7-2 and TRBJ1-1; TRBD1 matches 7 bases. J was trimmed by 0 bases and V by 7 bases; bases with no gene match: 2. Germline CDR1 SGHTA, CDR2 FQGNSA. CDR3 length: 13 residues.

The CDR3, as DNA: TGTGCCAGCAGCAAACGCCACAGGGATTCAAGGCAGCCCCAGCATTTT. Protein sequence: CASSKRHRDSRQPQHF. The chain employs TRBV21-1 and TRBJ1-5; the table's D call, TRBD1, was not checked against the DNA. TRBV21-1 is tagged as a pseudogene. The CDR3 contains 16 residues.

This chain uses TRBV7-9 with TRBJ2-2; 12 bases align to TRBD1. V lost 5 bases and J lost 3; bases outside the gene matches: 4. This CDR3 comprises 16 residues. Germline CDR1 and CDR2: SEHNR and FQNEAQ (reference sequence). CDR3 sequence: CASSRGTGGYTGELFF. In DNA form, the CDR3 reads TGTGCCAGCAGCCGGGGGACAGGGGGCTACACCGGGGAGCTGTTTTTT. The full variable domain, rest sourced from reference TRBV7-9 and TRBJ2-2, is DTGVSQNPRHKITKRGQNVTFRCDPISEHNRLYWYRQTLGQGPEFLTYFQNEAQLEKSRLLSDRFSAERPKGSFSTLEIQRTEQGDSAMYLCASSRGTGGYTGELFFGEGSRLTVL.

V and J are TRBV2 and TRBJ2-7; tentative D call: TRBD2 (6 bases). V was pared by 9 bases and J by 6 bases, with 18 bases between. Germline CDR1 and CDR2: SNHLY and FYNNEI. CDR3 length: 13 residues. For the CDR3, the DNA is TGTGCCAGTAGGGGACGGAGGGCTCCCGAGCAGTACTTC. Translated, it gives CASRGRRAPEQYF. Together with reference TRBV2 and TRBJ2-7, the CDR3 gives the full variable domain: EPEVTQTPSHQVTQMGQEVILRCVPISNHLYFYWYRQILGQKVEFLVSFYNNEISEKSEIFDDQFSVERPDGSNFTLKIRSTKLEDSAMYFCASRGRRAPEQYFGPGTRLTVT.

V is TRBV5-1 and J is TRBJ2-1, with TRBD2 identical over 7 bases. Looked up from germline, CDR1 is SGHRS and CDR2 is YFSETQ. The CDR3 covers 16 residues. V lost 2 bases to trimming and J lost 6 bases; unmatched junction nucleotides: 11. CDR3 DNA: TGCGCCAGCAGCTTAGGATCGGGAGGCCTCTTCAATGAGCAGTTCTTC. It yields the protein CASSLGSGGLFNEQFF.

V is TRBV6-1 and J is TRBJ1-1; D unresolved. Germline V gives CDR1 MNHNS, CDR2 SASEGT. This CDR3 contains 14 residues. Trimming left V 0 bases short and J 0 bases short, with 5 bases between. The chain's CDR3 is CASSEAFMNTEAFF. The DNA for the CDR3 is TGTGCCAGCAGTGAAGCATTTATGAACACTGAAGCTTTCTTT.

This clone was found once. This chain uses TRBV29-1 with TRBJ1-3; D unclear. CDR1 is SQVTM, CDR2 ANQGSEA, per germline. The CDR3 sequence is 12 residues long. The V gene lost 2 bases and the J gene lost 3 bases, with 5 bases spanning the gap. The CDR3 here is CSVESDGNTIYF. CDR3 in DNA: TGCAGCGTTGAATCGGATGGAAACACCATATATTTT.

This chain connects TRBV19 to TRBJ2-7, with 14 bases that match TRBD2. The V segment lost 2 bases and the J segment 5 bases; nucleotides outside the gene matches: 14. The CDR3 sequence is 19 residues long. Germline CDR1 and CDR2: LNHDA and SQIVND (reference sequence). The CDR3: CASSIMISGTSGRFNEQYF. Written as DNA, the CDR3 is TGTGCCAGTAGTATAATGATTTCCGGGACTAGCGGGAGATTCAACGAGCAGTACTTC.

In its sample, this clone was seen once. The gene calls are TRBV5-1 and TRBJ2-7; weak D call: TRBD2 (5 bases). The CDR3 totals 15 residues. Germline CDR1 reads SGHRS; CDR2 reads YFSETQ. Trimming stripped 1 base from V and 1 base from J, with 12 bases between. In DNA form, the CDR3 reads TGCGCCAGCAGCTTGTTTCGAGCGGAGTCCTACGAGCAGTACTTC. It codes for CASSLFRAESYEQYF.

This chain joins TRBV2 and TRBJ2-7, with D perhaps matching TRBD2 (5 bases). The CDR3 is 12 residues long. Germline CDR1 reads SNHLY; CDR2 reads FYNNEI. V dropped 6 bases and J dropped 2 bases, with 8 bases sitting between them. The CDR3 DNA reads as TGTGCCAGCAGGGACTCAGCCTACGAGCAGTACTTC. This translates into CASRDSAYEQYF.

This sequence joins TRBV7-6 and TRBJ2-1, with a tentative D call TRBD1 (5 bases). The CDR3 runs 16 residues. Trimming took 0 bases from V and 0 from J, leaving 9 bases between them. Germline V gene data show CDR1 as SGHVS and CDR2 as FNYEAQ. CDR3 DNA: TGTGCCAGCAGCTTAGCGGGTGACAGCTCCTACAATGAGCAGTTCTTC. It codes for CASSLAGDSSYNEQFF.

This sequence joins TRBV6-1 and TRBJ2-2; D is undetermined. The CDR3 totals 16 residues. The V gene lost 4 bases and the J gene lost 6 bases, with 18 bases spanning the gap. Looked up from germline, CDR1 is MNHNS and CDR2 is SASEGT. The CDR3 nucleotides read TGTGCCAGCAGTGCAGTTCCTCCACCGCAGGCCGGGGAGCTGTTTTTT. Encoded protein: CASSAVPPPQAGELFF.

This clone came up once. The rearrangement joins TRBV7-9 to TRBJ2-5; tentatively, D is TRBD2 (5 bases). The CDR3 spans 14 residues. Trimming stripped 4 bases from V and 5 bases from J, with 14 bases between. Germline V gives CDR1 SEHNR, CDR2 FQNEAQ (reference sequence). The CDR3 bases are TGTGCCAGCAGCTCCACTCGGGGTAGCGAGACCCAGTACTTC. Protein product: CASSSTRGSETQYF.

The V gene is TRBV11-2, the J gene TRBJ1-1; D ambiguous. This CDR3 spans 13 amino acids. The germline CDR1 and CDR2 sequences are SGHAT and FQNNGV. Trimming removed 1 base at V and 1 base at J, with 4 bases between. The CDR3 region has the DNA TGTGCCAGCAGCTTAGTCGGGAACACTGAAGCTTTCTTT. The encoded protein is CASSLVGNTEAFF.

The J gene is TRBJ2-3, the V gene TRBV11-3; possibly TRBD2 for D (5 bases). V was cut by 4 bases and J by 4 bases, with 6 bases left in between. This CDR3 region has 12 residues. Germline loops: CDR1 SGHNT, CDR2 YENEEA. The CDR3 bases are TGTGCCAGCAGCTGGGGAGCAGATACGCAGTATTTT. The encoded protein is CASSWGADTQYF.